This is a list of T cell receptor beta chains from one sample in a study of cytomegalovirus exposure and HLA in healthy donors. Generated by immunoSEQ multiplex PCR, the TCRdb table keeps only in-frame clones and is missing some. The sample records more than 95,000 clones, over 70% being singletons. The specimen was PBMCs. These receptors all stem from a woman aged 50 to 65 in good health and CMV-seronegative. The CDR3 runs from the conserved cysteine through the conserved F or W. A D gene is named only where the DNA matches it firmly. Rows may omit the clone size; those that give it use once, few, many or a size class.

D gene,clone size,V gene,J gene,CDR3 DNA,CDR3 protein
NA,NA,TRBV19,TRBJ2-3,TGTGCCAGTAGTGCCTTACTAGCTCAAGATACGCAGTATTTT,CASSALLAQDTQYF
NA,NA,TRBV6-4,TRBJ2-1,TGTGCCAGCAGTGACTCTAGTGGAGGTTATGAGCAGTTCTTC,CASSDSSGGYEQFF
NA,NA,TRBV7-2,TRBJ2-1,TGTGCCAGCACTCAGGCAGGTAGTTACAATGAGCAGTTCTTC,CASTQAGSYNEQFF
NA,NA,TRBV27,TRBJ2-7,TGTGCCAGCAGTCCCGCCCAGGGGACGCCTGACTTC,CASSPAQGTPDF
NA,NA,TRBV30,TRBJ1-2,TGTGCCTGGAGGTCCCAGCAGACGGGATTAGCCTATGGCTACACCTTC,CAWRSQQTGLAYGYTF
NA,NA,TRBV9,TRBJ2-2,TGTGCCAGCAGCGTAGCCCCACTGACCGGGGAGCTGTTTTTT,CASSVAPLTGELFF
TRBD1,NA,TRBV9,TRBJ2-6,TGTGCCAGCAGCGGGGACAGGGATCACTCTGGGGCCAACGTCCTGACTTTC,CASSGDRDHSGANVLTF
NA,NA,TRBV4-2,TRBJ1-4,TGTGCCAGCAGCCCAGCGGATCACCAGAAACTGTTTTTT,CASSPADHQKLFF
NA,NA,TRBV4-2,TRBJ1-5,TGTGCCAGCAGCCAAGATCAGTTGCAGCCCCAGCATTTT,CASSQDQLQPQHF
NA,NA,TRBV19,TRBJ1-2,TGTGCCAGTAGTACCGGCAGGGTCTATGGCTACACCTTC,CASSTGRVYGYTF
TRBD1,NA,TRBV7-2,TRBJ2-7,TGTGCCAGCAGCTTAAACAGCGTAGGGGGCGACGAGCAGTACTTC,CASSLNSVGGDEQYF
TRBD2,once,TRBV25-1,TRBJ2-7,TGTGCCAGCAGTGAATCTAAGTCTAGCGGACGCTACGAGCAGTACTTC,CASSESKSSGRYEQYF
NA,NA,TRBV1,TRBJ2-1,TGCACCAGCAGCCAAGGGAGGGCTAACCGGCCCCATAGCTCCTACAATGAGCAGTTCTTC,CTSSQGRANRPHSSYNEQFF
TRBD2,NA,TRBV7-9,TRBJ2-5,TGTGCCAGCAGACTAGCGGGAGGGGAGACCCAGTACTTC,CASRLAGGETQYF
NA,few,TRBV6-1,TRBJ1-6,TGTGCCAGCAGTGAAGCGCGGATCAGAAGTTATAATTCACCCCTCCACTTT,CASSEARIRSYNSPLHF
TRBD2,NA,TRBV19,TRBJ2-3,TGTGCCAGTAGTATCGGGTCGACTAGCGGCCGCACAGATACGCAGTATTTT,CASSIGSTSGRTDTQYF
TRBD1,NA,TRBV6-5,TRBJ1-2,TGTGCCAGCAGTACTGGACAGGGAATGGAGGGAGGCTACACCTTC,CASSTGQGMEGGYTF
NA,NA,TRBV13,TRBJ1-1,TGTGCCAGCAGCCCTCGAAGACAGACTCAGAACACTGAAGCTTTCTTT,CASSPRRQTQNTEAFF
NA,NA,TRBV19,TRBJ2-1,TGTGCCAGTAGTATAGTCCTCCGAGCGGAAAACAATGAGCAGTTCTTC,CASSIVLRAENNEQFF
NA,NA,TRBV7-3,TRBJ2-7,TGTGCCAGCAGCTTAGATGGACTGACGGGGGAGCAGTACTTC,CASSLDGLTGEQYF
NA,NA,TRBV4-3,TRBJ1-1,TGCGCCAGCAGCCAAGACGGGGACAAGAACACTGAAGCTTTCTTT,CASSQDGDKNTEAFF
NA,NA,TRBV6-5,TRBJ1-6,TGTGCCAGCAGTTACTCGGGAGGGCGCGGGTCACCCCTCCACTTT,CASSYSGGRGSPLHF
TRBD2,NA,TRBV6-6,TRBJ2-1,TGTGCCAGCAGTCAGCGGGAGGGCCGTGAGCAGTTCTTC,CASSQREGREQFF
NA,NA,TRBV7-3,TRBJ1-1,TGTGCCAGCAGCTTACAAGAGGAGTCTGAAGCTTTCTTT,CASSLQEESEAFF
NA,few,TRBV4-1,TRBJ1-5,TGCGCCAGCAGCCAATTTTCAGGGTCGGGGGGGCCCCAGCATTTT,CASSQFSGSGGPQHF
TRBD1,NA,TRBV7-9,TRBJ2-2,TGTGCCAGCAGCACCACAGGGGCCGGGGAGCTGTTTTTT,CASSTTGAGELFF
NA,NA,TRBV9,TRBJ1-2,TGTGCCAGCAGCGAATCCGAAGGGGCCAGGGGCTACACCTTC,CASSESEGARGYTF
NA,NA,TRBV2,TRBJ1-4,TGTGCCAGCAGTGAAGGGGGAGATGAAAAACTGTTTTTT,CASSEGGDEKLFF
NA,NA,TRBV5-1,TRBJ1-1,TGCGCCAGCCACCCATCGGGGGATCGATTAGCTTTCTTT,CASHPSGDRLAFF
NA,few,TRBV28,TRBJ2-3,TGTGCCAGCAGCCGACTAGGGGCAGATACGCAGTATTTT,CASSRLGADTQYF
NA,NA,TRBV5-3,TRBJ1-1,TGTGCCAGAAGCCTAAGACGGGTGGACACTGAAGCTTTCTTT,CARSLRRVDTEAFF
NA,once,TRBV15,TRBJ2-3,TGTGCCACCAGCAAATCCGGGACACCAAGCACAGATACGCAGTATTTT,CATSKSGTPSTDTQYF
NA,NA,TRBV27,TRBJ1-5,TGTGCCAGCAGTATCGGGAGCAATCAGCCCCAGCATTTT,CASSIGSNQPQHF
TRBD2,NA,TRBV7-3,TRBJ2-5,TGTGCCAGCAGCTTAACGGGGGGAGGGCCGGTTGAGACCCAGTACTTC,CASSLTGGGPVETQYF
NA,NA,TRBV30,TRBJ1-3,TGTGCCTTCTACAGGGAGTTCTCTGGAAACACCATATATTTT,CAFYREFSGNTIYF
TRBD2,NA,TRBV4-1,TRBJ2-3,TGCGCCAGCAGCCGGCTAGCGGGAGAGGGAGATACGCAGTATTTT,CASSRLAGEGDTQYF
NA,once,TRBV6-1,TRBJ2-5,TGTGCCAGCAGTGAAGGGGCCATAGAGACCCAGTACTTC,CASSEGAIETQYF
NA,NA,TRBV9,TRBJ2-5,TGTGCCAGCAGCGTAGGACTGATCCTTCATGAGACCCAGTACTTC,CASSVGLILHETQYF
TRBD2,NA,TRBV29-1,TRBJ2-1,TGCAGCGTTGAAGATAATCCGCTAGCGGGAGCCCGGTACAATGAGCAGTTCTTC,CSVEDNPLAGARYNEQFF
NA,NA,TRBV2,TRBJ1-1,TGTGCCATGCGGACAGACTTGAACACTGAAGCTTTCTTT,CAMRTDLNTEAFF
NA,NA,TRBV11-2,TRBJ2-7,TGTGCCAGCAGCTTTAGCGGAACTGGCGAGCAGTACTTC,CASSFSGTGEQYF
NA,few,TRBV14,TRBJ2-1,TGTGCCAGCAGCCAAGGAGGTTGGCGCGGAAGCTCCTACAATGAGCAGTTCTTC,CASSQGGWRGSSYNEQFF
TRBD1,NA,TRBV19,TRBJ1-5,TGTGCCACCCAGGACAGGAGTGTAAATCAGCCCCAGCATTTT,CATQDRSVNQPQHF
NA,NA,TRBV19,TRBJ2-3,TGTGCCAGTAGTACCTACCCCGGTCCAGCGGATAACACAGATACGCAGTATTTT,CASSTYPGPADNTDTQYF
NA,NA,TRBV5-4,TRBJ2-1,TGTGCCAGCAGCTCAGGAATTAGCGGCTATTCCTACAATGAGCAGTTCTTC,CASSSGISGYSYNEQFF
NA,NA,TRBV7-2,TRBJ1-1,TGTGCCAGCAGCTTACCGTCCAGGGACATGAACACTGAAGCTTTCTTT,CASSLPSRDMNTEAFF
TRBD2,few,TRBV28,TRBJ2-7,TGTGCCAGCACTTTTGGGCGGGGGATCTCCTACGAGCAGTACTTC,CASTFGRGISYEQYF
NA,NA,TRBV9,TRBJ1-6,TGTGCCAGCAGCCAGTTTGACGGCCGGGCACCCCTCCACTTT,CASSQFDGRAPLHF
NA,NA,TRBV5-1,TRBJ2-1,TGCGCCAGCAGCTTTGGGCAGGGTGGCGCGGATGAGCAGTTCTTC,CASSFGQGGADEQFF
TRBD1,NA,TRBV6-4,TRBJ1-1,TGTGCCAGCAGTGACGGGACAGGGAGTGAGAACACTGAAGCTTTCTTT,CASSDGTGSENTEAFF
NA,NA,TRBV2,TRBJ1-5,TGTGCCAGCAGTGAAAGTACAGAGCAGCCCCAGCATTTT,CASSESTEQPQHF
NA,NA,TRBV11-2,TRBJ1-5,TGTGCCAGCAGCTTAGATCCGGGAAATCAGCCCCAGCATTTT,CASSLDPGNQPQHF
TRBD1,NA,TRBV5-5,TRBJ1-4,TGTGCCAGCAGCTGGACAGGGGGCGAAGGTGAAAAACTGTTTTTT,CASSWTGGEGEKLFF
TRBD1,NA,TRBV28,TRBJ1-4,TGTGCCAGCAGTTTATTGCAGGGGGGTGGTGAAAAACTGTTTTTT,CASSLLQGGGEKLFF
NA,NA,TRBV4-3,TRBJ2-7,TGCGCCAGCAGCCAAGATAGAAGGCAGGCAAGCTCCTACGAGCAGTACTTC,CASSQDRRQASSYEQYF